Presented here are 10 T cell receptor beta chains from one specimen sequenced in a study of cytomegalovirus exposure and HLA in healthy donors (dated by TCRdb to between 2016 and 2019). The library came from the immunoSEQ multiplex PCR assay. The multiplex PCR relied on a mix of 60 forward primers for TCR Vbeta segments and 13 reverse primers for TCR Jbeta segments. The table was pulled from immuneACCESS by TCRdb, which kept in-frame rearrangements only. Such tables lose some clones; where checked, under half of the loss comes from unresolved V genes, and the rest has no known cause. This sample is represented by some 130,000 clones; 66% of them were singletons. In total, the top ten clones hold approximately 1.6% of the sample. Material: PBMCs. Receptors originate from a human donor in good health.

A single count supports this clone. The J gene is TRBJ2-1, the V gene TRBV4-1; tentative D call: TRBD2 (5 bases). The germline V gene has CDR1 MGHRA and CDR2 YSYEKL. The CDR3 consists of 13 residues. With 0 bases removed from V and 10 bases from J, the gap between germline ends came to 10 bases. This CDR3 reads CASSQDPGNEQFF. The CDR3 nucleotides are TGCGCCAGCAGCCAAGACCCGGGGAACGAGCAGTTCTTC.

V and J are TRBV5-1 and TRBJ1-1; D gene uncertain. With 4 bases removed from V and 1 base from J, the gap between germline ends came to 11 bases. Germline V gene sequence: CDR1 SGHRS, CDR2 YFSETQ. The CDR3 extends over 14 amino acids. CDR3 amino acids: CASSRSAGNTEAFF. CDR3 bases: TGCGCCAGCAGCAGATCGGCGGGGAACACTGAAGCTTTCTTT.

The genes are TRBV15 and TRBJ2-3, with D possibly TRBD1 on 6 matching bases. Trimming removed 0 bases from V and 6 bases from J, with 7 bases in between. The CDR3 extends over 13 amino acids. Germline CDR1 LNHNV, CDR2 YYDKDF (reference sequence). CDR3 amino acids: CATSRERGDTQYF. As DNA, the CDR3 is TGTGCCACCAGCAGAGAAAGGGGGGATACGCAGTATTTT.

The CDR3 sequence: CASSPESGKPHNEQFF. The CDR3, as DNA: TGTGCCAGCAGCCCAGAGAGCGGGAAGCCCCACAATGAGCAGTTCTTC. The J gene is TRBJ2-1, the V gene TRBV9; TRBD2 matches at 7 bases. The V gene end was trimmed by 4 bases and the J gene end by 5 bases; junction bases not matched to a gene: 12. This CDR3 has 16 amino acids. Per the germline V gene, CDR1 is SGDLS and CDR2 is YYNGEE.

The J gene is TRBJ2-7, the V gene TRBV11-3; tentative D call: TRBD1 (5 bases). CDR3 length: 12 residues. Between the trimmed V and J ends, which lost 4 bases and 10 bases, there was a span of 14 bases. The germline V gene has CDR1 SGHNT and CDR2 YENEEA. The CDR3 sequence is CASSSTAYGQYF. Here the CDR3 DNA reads TGTGCCAGCAGCTCGACAGCTTACGGACAGTACTTC.

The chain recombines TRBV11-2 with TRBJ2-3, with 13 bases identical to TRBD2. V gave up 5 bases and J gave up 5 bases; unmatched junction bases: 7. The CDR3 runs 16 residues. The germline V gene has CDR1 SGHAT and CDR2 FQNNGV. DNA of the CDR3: TGTGCCAGCAGCACTTGGACTAGCGGGAGTGTAGATACGCAGTATTTT. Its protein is CASSTWTSGSVDTQYF.

The CDR3 coding sequence is TGTGCCAGCACGCGGTCAGGGAATGACCAGCCCCAGCATTTT. It specifies CASTRSGNDQPQHF. The chain links TRBV28 to TRBJ1-5; tentatively, D is TRBD1 (5 bases). The CDR3 covers 14 residues. CDR1 is MDHEN, CDR2 SYDVKM, per germline. Trimming took off 7 bases at V and 7 bases at J, with 17 bases between the two ends.

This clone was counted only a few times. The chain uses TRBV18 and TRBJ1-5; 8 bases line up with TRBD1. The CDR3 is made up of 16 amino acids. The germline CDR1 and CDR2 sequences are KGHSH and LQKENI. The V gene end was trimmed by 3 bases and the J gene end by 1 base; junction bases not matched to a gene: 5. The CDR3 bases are TGTGCCAGCTCACCCCAAAGACAGGGGAGCAATCAGCCCCAGCATTTT. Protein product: CASSPQRQGSNQPQHF.

DNA for the CDR3: TGCAGCGTCCCGGGGGGGAATGAGCAGTTCTTC. It is translated as CSVPGGNEQFF. The rearrangement uses TRBV29-1 and TRBJ2-1; 8 nucleotides align to TRBD2. Per the germline V gene, CDR1 is SQVTM and CDR2 is ANQGSEA. V lost 6 bases to trimming and J lost 7 bases; unmatched junction nucleotides: 2. The CDR3 runs 11 residues.

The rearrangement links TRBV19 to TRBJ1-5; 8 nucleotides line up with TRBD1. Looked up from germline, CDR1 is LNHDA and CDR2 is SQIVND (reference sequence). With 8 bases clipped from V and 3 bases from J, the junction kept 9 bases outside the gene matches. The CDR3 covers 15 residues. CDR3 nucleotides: TGTGCCAGTCAAAAGACAGGGGCCATCAATCAGCCCCAGCATTTT. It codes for CASQKTGAINQPQHF. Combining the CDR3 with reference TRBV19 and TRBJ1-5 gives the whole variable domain DGGITQSPKYLFRKEGQNVTLSCEQNLNHDAMYWYRQDPGQGLRLIYYSQIVNDFQKGDIAEGYSVSREKKESFPLTVTSAQKNPTAFYLCASQKTGAINQPQHFGDGTRLSIL.